Each of the 13 T cell receptor beta chains below was sequenced from the same sample in a study of blood T cells in healthy people across ages. Primed by a sample-barcoded 5' primer and a J-beta primer mix, a second PCR proceeded for about 6 to 12 cycles. TCRdb called the 5' RACE reads again in MiXCR, with one record for every CDR3 protein. Of about 1.4 million distinct CDR3 sequences in the sample, 45% to 70% are singletons; the top ten hold roughly 7%. Input material: blood. The receptors were gathered from a man aged 18 to 30 in good health.

This rearrangement joins TRBV7-6 to TRBJ2-5, with D possibly being TRBD2 (6 bases). Trimming removed 1 base from V and 9 bases from J, with 18 bases in between. CDR1 is SGHVS, CDR2 FNYEAQ, per germline. The CDR3 contains 15 residues. The CDR3 DNA is TGTGCCAGCAGCTTAGGGATTGGGGAGGCTGGGTCCCAGTACTTC. Its protein is CASSLGIGEAGSQYF.

CDR3 DNA sequence: TGTGCCAGCAGCTCCTCAGGGTCGACTGAAGCTTTCTTT. Amino acids: CASSSSGSTEAFF. The V call is TRBV7-2, the J call TRBJ1-1, with D possibly being TRBD1 (5 bases). Germline V gene sequence: CDR1 SGHTA, CDR2 FQGNSA. The CDR3 loop spans 13 amino acids. V dropped 4 bases and J dropped 5 bases, with 11 bases sitting between them.

CDR3: CASSWQTGNSYEQYF. The CDR3 region has the DNA TGTGCCAGCAGCTGGCAGACAGGCAACTCCTACGAGCAGTACTTC. The rearrangement joins TRBV7-9 to TRBJ2-7; tentatively, D is TRBD1 (6 bases). The CDR3 is 15 amino acids. The germline V gene has CDR1 SEHNR and CDR2 FQNEAQ (reference sequence). V lost 4 bases, J lost 0 bases, and 13 bases lay in between.

The chain uses TRBV15 and TRBJ1-2, with 12 bases lining up with TRBD1. J was trimmed by 4 bases and V by 9 bases; bases with no gene match: 6. Germline loops: CDR1 LNHNV, CDR2 YYDKDF (reference sequence). The CDR3 length is 14 residues. CDR3 amino acids: CATGTGGGFYGYTF. CDR3 in DNA: TGTGCCACGGGGACAGGGGGCGGTTTCTATGGCTACACCTTC.

This clonotype was detected only once. The rearrangement uses TRBV20-1 and TRBJ2-5; D gene unclear. The end of the DNA fits TRBJ2-7 better, so the J call may be wrong. Germline V gene sequence: CDR1 DFQATT, CDR2 SNEGSKA (reference sequence). The CDR3 is 14 residues long. CDR3 residues: CSAPGRSSVGEQYF. The CDR3 DNA follows: TGCAGTGCTCCTGGTCGATCCAGTGTCGGCGAGCAGTACTTC.

V and J are TRBV11-2 and TRBJ2-3, with D perhaps TRBD2 (6 bases). This CDR3 contains 15 residues. Germline CDR1 reads SGHAT; CDR2 reads FQNNGV. The V and J ends lost 5 bases and 3 bases respectively, with 15 bases between them. The CDR3 DNA reads TGTGCCAGCAGCCGCCGGGACTGGACGACAGATACGCAGTATTTT. Its protein is CASSRRDWTTDTQYF.

As regards this clonotype: Relative to the germline gene, one junction end is altered; a read error may explain this. This chain connects TRBV28 to TRBJ2-7; TRBD2 aligns across 10 bases. The CDR3 has 15 residues. Per germline, CDR1 MDHEN and CDR2 SYDVKM. CDR3 DNA: TGTGCCAACAGTTCCTGGACTAGCGGAACCTACGAGCAGTACTTC. Translated, it gives CANSSWTSGTYEQYF.

The chain employs TRBV7-9 and TRBJ2-7; D ambiguous. The CDR3 consists of 13 residues. Germline CDR1 SEHNR, CDR2 FQNEAQ (reference sequence). The V and J ends lost 8 bases and 0 bases respectively, with 11 bases between them. The DNA for the CDR3 is TGTGCCAGCGGCGACCGGTACTCCTACGAGCAGTACTTC. Its translation is CASGDRYSYEQYF.

This clonotype was seen more than once but under ten times. V is TRBV19 and J is TRBJ2-3, with D possibly being TRBD2 (5 bases). This CDR3 is 14 amino acids long. V was cut by 10 bases and J by 0 bases, with 14 bases left in between. Germline V CDR1 and CDR2: LNHDA, SQIVND (reference sequence). CDR3 nucleotides: TGTGCCACCAAACTAGAGCTAAGCACAGATACGCAGTATTTT. Its protein is CATKLELSTDTQYF.

The chain joins TRBV6-5 to TRBJ1-1, with D perhaps matching TRBD1 (5 bases). The V end was cut by 2 bases, the J end by 1 base, with 11 bases between. Germline CDR1 reads MNHEY; CDR2 reads SVGAGI. This CDR3 region has 15 residues. CDR3 protein: CASSYTKDRNTEAFF. CDR3 in DNA: TGTGCCAGCAGTTACACAAAAGACAGGAACACTGAAGCTTTCTTT.

The chain has TRBV4-3 and TRBJ2-3, with a weak D call TRBD2 (6 bases). The germline V and J ends were trimmed by 6 bases and 5 bases, with 12 bases remaining between them. Germline lookup yields CDR1 LGHNA and CDR2 YSLEER. This CDR3 comprises 13 residues. The CDR3 is CASSIRGLDTQYF. CDR3 bases: TGCGCCAGCAGTATCCGGGGACTAGATACGCAGTATTTT.

The chain employs TRBV10-2 and TRBJ2-3; the match to TRBD2 covers 12 bases. The CDR3 contains 17 residues. V gave up 0 bases and J gave up 4 bases; unmatched junction bases: 5. Germline CDR1 is WSHSY and CDR2 is SAAADI. The CDR3 region is CASSESKLAGGPDTQYF. The CDR3 nucleotides are TGCGCCAGCAGTGAGTCGAAACTAGCGGGAGGTCCAGATACGCAGTATTTT.

Of note for this clonotype: The junction departs from germline at one end; a sequencing error may be responsible. The V and J genes are TRBV5-1 and TRBJ2-6, with D maybe TRBD1 (6 bases). The CDR3 runs 16 residues. Germline CDR1 SGHRS, CDR2 YFSETQ. CDR3 sequence: CASSSTGNSEANVLTF. As DNA, the CDR3 is TGCGCCAGCAGCTCCACAGGGAACTCTGAGGCCAACGTCCTGACTTTC. The full variable domain, in which reference TRBV5-1 and TRBJ2-6 provide the parts outside the CDR3, is KAGVTQTPRYLIKTRGQQVTLSCSPISGHRSVSWYQQTPGQGLQFLFEYFSETQRNKGNFPGRFSGRQFSNSRSEMNVSTLELGDSALYLCASSSTGNSEANVLTFGAGSRLTVL.